The 26 T cell receptor beta chains listed next were all sequenced from one sample in a study of beta chain features in type 1 diabetes. The authors reverse transcribed all of the isolated RNA, so sequencing captured expressed TCRB transcripts. Using immunoSEQ multiplex PCR, the repertoire was profiled, and TCRdb retains in-frame clones only, with some absent. The sample has about 350,000 clones; roughly a fifth are singletons. What was sequenced was naive CD4+ T cells from blood. The origin of the receptors is a woman younger than 30 in good health.

The chain is built from TRBV19 and TRBJ1-2; D is uncertain. The germline V gene has CDR1 LNHDA and CDR2 SQIVND (reference sequence). This CDR3 has 12 amino acids. Trimming cost V 10 bases and J 4 bases, with 13 bases left between them. The CDR3 sequence is CATATEIYGYTF. In DNA form, the CDR3 reads TGTGCCACAGCGACGGAAATCTATGGCTACACCTTC.

V gene TRBV2 combines with J gene TRBJ2-5, with a tentative D call TRBD1 (6 bases). The germline CDR1 and CDR2 sequences are SNHLY and FYNNEI. Trimming took off 3 bases at V and 2 bases at J, with 10 bases between the two ends. The CDR3 is 14 residues long. This CDR3 reads CASSEDSLQETQYF. CDR3 nucleotides: TGTGCCAGCAGTGAGGACAGCTTACAAGAGACCCAGTACTTC.

This clone was observed a few times. The chain uses TRBV7-9 and TRBJ2-3; D call uncertain. This CDR3 has 15 residues. Deletions cut 0 bases from V and 0 bases from J, with 7 bases between. CDR1 and CDR2 from the germline V gene are SEHNR and FQNEAQ (reference sequence). In DNA, the CDR3 is TGTGCCAGCAGCTTAGCGTTTAGTAGCACAGATACGCAGTATTTT. It is translated as CASSLAFSSTDTQYF.

This chain links TRBV25-1 with TRBJ2-4; 7 bases agree with TRBD2. With V trimmed by 8 bases and J by 9 bases, 10 bases remained unmatched. This CDR3 is 13 amino acids long. Per germline, CDR1 MGHDK and CDR2 SYGVNS. The chain's CDR3 is CASGGSGAGIQYF. The DNA of the CDR3 is TGTGCCAGCGGGGGAAGCGGGGCCGGCATTCAGTACTTC.

This clone was found a few times. The J gene is TRBJ1-2, the V gene TRBV27; D remains ambiguous. In germline, CDR1 is MNHEY, CDR2 SMNVEV (reference sequence). V was pared by 6 bases and J by 3 bases, with 8 bases between. This CDR3 has 12 residues. In nucleotides, the CDR3 is TGTGCCAGCAGGGAGAGGGACTATGGCTACACCTTC. It specifies CASRERDYGYTF.

This clone was seen more than once but under ten times. The chain couples TRBV14 to TRBJ2-1; 12 bases match TRBD2. Germline V gives CDR1 SGHDN, CDR2 FVKESK. This CDR3 comprises 15 residues. V was clipped by 2 bases and J by 9 bases; unmatched bases: 5. CDR3 sequence reads: CASSQLAGGLVEQFF. The CDR3 DNA sequence: TGTGCCAGCAGCCAACTAGCGGGAGGGCTCGTTGAGCAGTTCTTC.

This clone was observed a few times. This sequence joins TRBV5-4 and TRBJ2-7; a weak D match, TRBD2 (5 bases). V was clipped by 0 bases and J by 3 bases, with 7 bases between them. This CDR3 contains 13 residues. CDR1 and CDR2 (germline): SGHNT, YYREEE (reference sequence). CDR3 coding DNA: TGTGCCAGCAGCTTGGATGGACTCTACGAGCAGTACTTC. It specifies CASSLDGLYEQYF.

This clone has only a few counts. The rearrangement joins TRBV30 to TRBJ1-2; no clear D. Trimming stripped 2 bases from V and 6 bases from J, with 16 bases between. The CDR3 contains 14 residues. CDR1 and CDR2 from the germline V gene are GTSNPN and SVGIG (reference sequence). The CDR3 protein is CAWSKNNPGDGYTF. Written as DNA, the CDR3 is TGTGCCTGGAGTAAGAATAACCCCGGGGATGGCTACACCTTC.

This clone showed up just a few times. The V and J genes are TRBV12-5 and TRBJ1-1; 11 bases align to TRBD1. From germline, CDR1 is LGHNT and CDR2 FRNRAP. V was pared by 7 bases and J by 3 bases, with 7 bases of the junction left unmatched. The CDR3 runs to 15 residues. The CDR3 DNA reads as TGTGCTAGTGCCCTCGGGACAGGGGGGGACACTGAAGCTTTCTTT. Amino acid sequence: CASALGTGGDTEAFF. Combining the CDR3 with reference TRBV12-5 and TRBJ1-1 gives the whole variable domain DARVTQTPRHKVTEMGQEVTMRCQPILGHNTVFWYRQTMMQGLELLAYFRNRAPLDDSGMPKDRFSAEMPDATLATLKIQPSEPRDSAVYFCASALGTGGDTEAFFGQGTRLTVV.

This chain links TRBV7-2 with TRBJ1-1; D unresolved. The V gene's germline CDR1 is SGHTA and CDR2 FQGNSA. The germline V and J ends were trimmed by 5 bases and 6 bases, with 19 bases remaining between them. The length of the CDR3 is 15 residues. CDR3 protein: CASSPEGRMAPEAFF. In DNA form, the CDR3 reads TGTGCCAGCAGCCCTGAGGGCAGGATGGCCCCTGAAGCTTTCTTT.

This sequence joins TRBV6-1 and TRBJ1-2, with 7 positions matching TRBD1. Trimming at V came to 2 bases and at J to 2 bases, leaving 2 bases not matched to a gene. CDR1 MNHNS and CDR2 SASEGT come from the germline V gene. CDR3 length: 14 amino acids. The CDR3 region has the DNA TGTGCCAGCAGTGAACGGGACAGCAACTATGGCTACACCTTC. Its protein is CASSERDSNYGYTF.

There are a few counts of this clone. The germline gene is not matched at one end of the junction; a read error may be the cause. The chain carries TRBV7-7 and TRBJ2-1; 9 bases fit TRBD1. The CDR3 is made up of 15 amino acids. CDR1 is SSHAT and CDR2 is FNYEAQ in the germline V gene (reference sequence). This chain's CDR3 is CASSTGTGSYNEQFF. The CDR3 DNA sequence: TGTGCTAGCAGCACAGGGACAGGGTCCTACAATGAGCAGTTCTTC.

The sample holds a few counts of this clone. The chain employs TRBV19 and TRBJ2-7; TRBD2 is a possible D gene (5 bases). Deletions cut 3 bases from V and 5 bases from J, with 8 bases between. CDR3 length: 12 amino acids. Germline V gene data show CDR1 as LNHDA and CDR2 as SQIVND (reference sequence). The CDR3 here is CASSIEGNEQYF. The DNA of the CDR3 is TGTGCCAGTAGTATTGAGGGCAACGAGCAGTACTTC. Full variable domain (remainder filled in from reference TRBV19 and TRBJ2-7): DGGITQSPKYLFRKEGQNVTLSCEQNLNHDAMYWYRQDPGQGLRLIYYSQIVNDFQKGDIAEGYSVSREKKESFPLTVTSAQKNPTAFYLCASSIEGNEQYFGPGTRLTVT.

The J gene is TRBJ1-2, the V gene TRBV5-1, with D possibly being TRBD1 (5 bases). The length of the CDR3 is 13 residues. The V gene's germline CDR1 is SGHRS and CDR2 YFSETQ. V was pared by 3 bases and J by 2 bases, with 8 bases between. For the CDR3, the DNA is TGCGCCAGCAGCTACGACAGCAACTATGGCTACACCTTC. Protein product: CASSYDSNYGYTF.

This clone has only a few counts. The gene calls are TRBV5-1 and TRBJ2-7; possible D gene TRBD1, 6 bases. V was trimmed by 3 bases and J by 1 base, leaving 11 bases between them. This CDR3 has 14 residues. The V gene's germline CDR1 is SGHRS and CDR2 YFSETQ. CDR3 sequence: CASSSRGESYEQYF. Here the CDR3 DNA reads TGCGCCAGCAGCTCCAGGGGTGAGTCCTACGAGCAGTACTTC. Full variable domain (missing parts from reference TRBV5-1 and TRBJ2-7): KAGVTQTPRYLIKTRGQQVTLSCSPISGHRSVSWYQQTPGQGLQFLFEYFSETQRNKGNFPGRFSGRQFSNSRSEMNVSTLELGDSALYLCASSSRGESYEQYFGPGTRLTVT.

This clone was found a few times. The chain has TRBV19 and TRBJ2-1; 11 bases are a match to TRBD1. Trimming took 6 bases from V and 2 from J; bases not matched to a gene: 0. This CDR3 is built from 14 residues. Germline CDR1 LNHDA, CDR2 SQIVND (reference sequence). CDR3 nucleotide sequence: TGTGCCAGTAGGGGACAGGGGGCCTACAATGAGCAGTTCTTC. Protein sequence: CASRGQGAYNEQFF.

The rearrangement joins TRBV7-2 to TRBJ2-3; 9 bases agree with TRBD2. Losses at the gene ends were 4 bases for V and 6 bases for J; bases not matched to a gene: 11. CDR1 and CDR2 (germline): SGHTA, FQGNSA. The CDR3 consists of 16 residues. The DNA for the CDR3 is TGTGCCAGCAGCTCCCGACCAGGTAGCGGGAGTGATACGCAGTATTTT. It encodes CASSSRPGSGSDTQYF. Looking up the rest from reference TRBV7-2 and TRBJ2-3 gives the full variable domain: GAGVSQSPSNKVTEKGKDVELRCDPISGHTALYWYRQSLGQGLEFLIYFQGNSAPDKSGLPSDRFSAERTGGSVSTLTIQRTQQEDSAVYLCASSSRPGSGSDTQYFGPGTRLTVL.

This clone was seen only a few times. This chain links TRBV5-1 with TRBJ2-5; a possible D gene is TRBD2 (6 bases). CDR1 SGHRS and CDR2 YFSETQ come from the germline V gene. The germline V and J ends were trimmed by 1 base and 5 bases, with 15 bases remaining between them. The CDR3 length is 15 residues. CDR3 sequence reads: CASSLRSAREETQYF. DNA for the CDR3: TGCGCCAGCAGCTTGAGGTCCGCTCGGGAGGAGACCCAGTACTTC.

This clone was counted only a few times. The chain combines TRBV5-6 with TRBJ2-7, with D tentatively TRBD1 (6 bases). In germline, CDR1 is SGHDT, CDR2 YYEEEE. The V end lost 1 base, the J end lost 3 bases, and 11 bases lay between the germline ends. The CDR3 runs 14 residues. The CDR3 nucleotides are TGTGCCAGCAGCTTGACCCGCAGGGGCTACGAGCAGTACTTC. This translates into CASSLTRRGYEQYF.

The chain has TRBV4-1 and TRBJ2-3; TRBD2 agrees at 11 bases. CDR3 size: 18 residues. Germline loops: CDR1 MGHRA, CDR2 YSYEKL. The trim removed 0 bases at V and 9 bases at J, leaving 14 bases unmatched. The DNA for the CDR3 is TGCGCCAGCAGCCAAGATCGAGGTAGCGGGAGGGCCGAGATAACGCAGTATTTT. It specifies CASSQDRGSGRAEITQYF.

This clone was seen more than once but under ten times. The same CDR3 is also encoded by other DNA sequences in this sample. J is TRBJ1-5 and V is TRBV30; a weak D match, TRBD1 (5 bases). V was cut by 0 bases and J by 1 base, with 7 bases left in between. The germline CDR1 and CDR2 sequences are GTSNPN and SVGIG (reference sequence). The CDR3 runs 14 residues. CDR3 nucleotides: TGTGCCTGGAGTGTAAGGGGAAGCAATCAGCCCCAGCATTTT. Translated: CAWSVRGSNQPQHF.

The chain links TRBV9 to TRBJ1-2, with 8 bases lining up with TRBD1. CDR1 SGDLS and CDR2 YYNGEE come from the germline V gene. V was pared by 3 bases and J by 6 bases, with 10 bases of the junction left unmatched. The CDR3 totals 15 residues. DNA of the CDR3: TGTGCCAGCAGCGAGCGGTGGACAGGGTACGATGGCTACACCTTC. Protein sequence: CASSERWTGYDGYTF.

This clone was observed a few times. Other DNA sequences in this specimen translate into the identical CDR3. The V gene is TRBV25-1, the J gene TRBJ2-1; 8 bases fit TRBD2. The CDR3 covers 15 residues. Looked up from germline, CDR1 is MGHDK and CDR2 is SYGVNS. The V and J ends lost 2 bases and 0 bases, in that order; junction bases with no gene match: 0. The CDR3 DNA sequence: TGTGCCAGCAGTGAAGCGGGGGGCTCCTACAATGAGCAGTTCTTC. Protein: CASSEAGGSYNEQFF.

V is TRBV5-1 and J is TRBJ1-5; 8 bases match TRBD1. The germline gives CDR1 SGHRS, CDR2 YFSETQ. The CDR3 spans 14 residues. The J segment lost 6 bases and the V segment lost 4 bases, leaving 6 bases of the junction unmatched. This chain's CDR3 is CASSEQGAGQPQHF. The CDR3 nucleotides read TGCGCCAGCAGCGAGCAGGGGGCAGGTCAGCCCCAGCATTTT.

The chain uses TRBV25-1 and TRBJ2-5; unclear D gene. Per germline, CDR1 MGHDK and CDR2 SYGVNS. The CDR3 totals 13 residues. V lost 3 bases, J lost 1 base, and 6 bases lay in between. CDR3 nucleotides: TGTGCCAGCAGTGACGCGGTCCAAGAGACCCAGTACTTC. Its protein product is CASSDAVQETQYF.

The chain couples TRBV6-5 to TRBJ1-2; no clear D gene. This CDR3 has 14 amino acids. Germline CDR1 and CDR2: MNHEY and SVGAGI. Trimming removed 5 bases from V and 0 bases from J, with 10 bases in between. The CDR3 nucleotides read TGTGCCAGCAGTCCCACACCTGCTAACTATGGCTACACCTTC. Translated, it gives CASSPTPANYGYTF.